Below, one T cell receptor (beta chain) is given with its context. Its antigen is as yet unknown. One junction end disagrees with the germline gene, perhaps due to a read error. This PCR relied on a set of 60 Vbeta primers and 13 Jbeta primers. TCRdb's copy holds only in-frame clones and misses some; the assay was immunoSEQ multiplex PCR. Found here are 150,000 to 200,000 clones, 70% to 80% of them singletons; the top ten hold roughly 1.6%. The data belong to a study of cytomegalovirus exposure and HLA in healthy donors. The CDR3 sequence is 17 residues long. Germline V gene data show CDR1 as SGHKS and CDR2 as YYEKEE (reference sequence). General study results and limits: Highly shared sequence variants in one cluster were likely a sequencing artifact. When analyzed later, a missense DCLRE1C variant was found to be linked to TCR beta V- and J-gene trimming. Researchers catalogued roughly 150 TCR beta chains as cytomegalovirus-associated.

The specimen sequenced was PBMCs. The chain carries TRBV5-5 and TRBJ1-2, with TRBD1 matching 8 bases. The TCR originated in a man aged 35 to 55 in good health and CMV-seronegative. This CDR3 reads CASRLAAGTGDNYGYTF. The CDR3 bases are TGTGCCAGCAGATTGGCGGCTGGGACAGGCGATAACTATGGCTACACCTTC.